This paragraph covers one T cell receptor (beta chain) sequence. This specimen comes from a study of shared T cell receptors in the human thymus. The CDR3 totals 16 residues. V was pared by 1 base and J by 0 bases, with 13 bases between. CDR1 is LNHDA, CDR2 SQIVND, per germline (reference sequence). The method was immunoSEQ multiplex PCR; TCRdb's version includes in-frame clones alone and lacks a portion of them. The sample has hundreds of thousands of clones; 80% to 90% are singletons. This same sample was also taken into another study, of human thymus T cells. From that study: Thymus tissue was removed during corrective cardiac surgery.

The sequence came from a girl under three years old with a congenital heart defect. The chain uses TRBV19 and TRBJ2-7; possible D gene TRBD1, 6 bases. Source material: thymocytes. Here the CDR3 reads CASSIADRTPSYEQYF. The CDR3 DNA is TGTGCCAGTAGTATAGCAGACAGGACTCCCTCCTACGAGCAGTACTTC.